This entry lists 2 T cell receptor beta chains sequenced from one sample in a study of CD8 T cells in ankylosing spondylitis. A single record per CDR3 protein comes from TCRdb applying MiXCR to the 5' RACE reads. The repertoire holds roughly 260,000 distinct CDR3 sequences, around 19% seen once, with 7.5% to 9.5% in the top ten. The sample consisted of blood, either unsorted or a sorted T cell fraction (not recorded which). The receptors come from a male donor with ankylosing spondylitis or in good health (not recorded which).

This clonotype was found a few times. This chain connects TRBV12-3 or TRBV12-4 to TRBJ1-4, with D unclear. The germline V and J ends were trimmed by 3 bases and 13 bases, with 15 bases remaining between them. This CDR3 contains 13 residues. The DNA of the CDR3 is TGTGCCAGCAGTTTGAGGGCGCCGGGAACACTGTTTTTT. Protein product: CASSLRAPGTLFF.

The V gene is TRBV5-5, the J gene TRBJ2-1, with D hard to call. The V and J ends lost 5 bases and 1 base respectively, with 7 bases between them. CDR3 length: 13 amino acids. Germline V gene lookup returns CDR1 SGHKS and CDR2 YYEKEE (reference sequence). The CDR3 nucleotides are TGTGCCAGCAGTCGGGCGTCCTACAATGAGCAGTTCTTC. It yields the protein CASSRASYNEQFF.